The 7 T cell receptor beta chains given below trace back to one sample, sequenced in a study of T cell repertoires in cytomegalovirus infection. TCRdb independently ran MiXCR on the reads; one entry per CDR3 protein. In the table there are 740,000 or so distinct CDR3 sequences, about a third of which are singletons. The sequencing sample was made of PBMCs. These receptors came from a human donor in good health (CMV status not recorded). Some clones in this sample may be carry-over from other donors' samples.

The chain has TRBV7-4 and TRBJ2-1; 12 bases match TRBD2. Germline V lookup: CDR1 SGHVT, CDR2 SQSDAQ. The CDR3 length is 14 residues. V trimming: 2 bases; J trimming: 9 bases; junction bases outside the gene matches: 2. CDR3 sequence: CASSLLAGGSEQFF. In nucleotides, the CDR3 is TGTGCCAGCAGCTTACTAGCGGGGGGGAGTGAGCAGTTCTTC.

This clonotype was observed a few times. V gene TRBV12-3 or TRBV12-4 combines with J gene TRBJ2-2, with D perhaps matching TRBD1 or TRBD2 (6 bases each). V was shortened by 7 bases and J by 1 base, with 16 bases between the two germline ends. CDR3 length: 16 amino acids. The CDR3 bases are TGTGCCAGCACCAAGACCCGGGGGCGGAACACCGGGGAGCTGTTTTTT. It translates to CASTKTRGRNTGELFF.

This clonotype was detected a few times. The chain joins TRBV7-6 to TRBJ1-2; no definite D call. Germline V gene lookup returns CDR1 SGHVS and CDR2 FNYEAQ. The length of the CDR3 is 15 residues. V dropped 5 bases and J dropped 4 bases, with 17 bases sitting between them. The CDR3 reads CASSPNTVEIYGYTF. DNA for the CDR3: TGTGCCAGCAGCCCCAACACGGTCGAAATCTATGGCTACACCTTC.

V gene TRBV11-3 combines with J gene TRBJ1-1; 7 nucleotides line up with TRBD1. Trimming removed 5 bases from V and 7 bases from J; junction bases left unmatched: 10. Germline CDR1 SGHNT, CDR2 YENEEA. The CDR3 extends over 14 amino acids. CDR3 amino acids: CASSEGGALIEAFF. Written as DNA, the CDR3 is TGTGCCAGCAGCGAAGGGGGCGCGTTAATTGAAGCTTTCTTT.

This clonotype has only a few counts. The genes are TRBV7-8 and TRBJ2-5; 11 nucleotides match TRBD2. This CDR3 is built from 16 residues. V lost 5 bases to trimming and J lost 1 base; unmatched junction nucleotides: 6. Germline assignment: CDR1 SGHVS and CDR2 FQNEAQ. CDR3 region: CASSQTSGSPQETQYF. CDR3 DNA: TGTGCCAGCAGCCAAACTAGCGGGAGCCCCCAAGAGACCCAGTACTTC.

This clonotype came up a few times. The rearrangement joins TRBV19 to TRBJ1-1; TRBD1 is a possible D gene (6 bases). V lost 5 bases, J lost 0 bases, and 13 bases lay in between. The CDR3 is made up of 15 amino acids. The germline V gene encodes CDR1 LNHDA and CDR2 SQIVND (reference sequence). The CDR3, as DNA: TGTGCCAGTAGTCTCCCAGGGGTTTTGAACACTGAAGCTTTCTTT. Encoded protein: CASSLPGVLNTEAFF.

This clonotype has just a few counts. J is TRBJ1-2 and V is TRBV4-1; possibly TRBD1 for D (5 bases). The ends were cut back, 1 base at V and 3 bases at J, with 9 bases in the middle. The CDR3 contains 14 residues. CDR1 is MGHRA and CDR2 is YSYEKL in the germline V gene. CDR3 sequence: CASSQVRGDYGYTF. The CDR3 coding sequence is TGCGCCAGCAGCCAAGTGAGGGGAGACTATGGCTACACCTTC.